The entry below describes one T cell receptor (beta chain). This entry is derived from a study of response to subunit inactivated influenza vaccine. This CDR3 comprises 12 residues. V was shortened by 2 bases and J by 8 bases, with 12 bases between the two germline ends. CDR1 and CDR2 from the germline V gene are DFQATT and SNEGSKA (reference sequence). TCRdb re-derived calls from the RT-PCR reads in MiXCR, one entry per CDR3 protein. The profile shows roughly 500,000 distinct CDR3 sequences, less than 25% of them singletons. This same sample was also taken into another study, of T cells expressing NK-cell markers. That investigation notes: Template switching by 5'RACE with UMIs generated the TCR beta cDNA. Underlying the TCR beta repertoires were sorted CD3+CD56+NKG2C+, CD3+CD56+NKG2C- and CD3+CD56-NKG2C+ T cells. In the group of eight sequenced donors, seven were HCMV-seropositive and one was seronegative. The CD3+CD56-NKG2C+ fraction of a handful of donors was likewise dominated by these clonotypes. Whether expanded NKG2C+ T cell clones were HCMV-specific remained unclear.

The sequence was obtained from a man aged 45 to 65 who received an inactivated influenza vaccine. This chain uses TRBV20-1 with TRBJ1-2; no clear D gene. This specimen was CD4+ T cells sorted from PBMCs, taken approximately 13 days after vaccination. DNA of the CDR3: TGCAGTGCTAGATTCTTGACAAAGGGCTACACCTTC. It yields the protein CSARFLTKGYTF.